This T cell receptor (beta chain) derives from a study of radiotherapy plus CTLA-4 blockade in lung cancer (dated by TCRdb to 2016 to 2019). About the study as a whole: Objective responses occurred in about 20% of enrolled patients, and approximately 34% achieved disease control. Broad study findings and their caveats: The strongest predictors of response were reported to be early dynamic shifts in blood T cell clones along with a rise in serum interferon-beta following radiation. TCR clones derived from tumors expanded in peripheral blood after treatment with radiotherapy and ipilimumab.

To note about this clone: Its cognate antigen has yet to be identified. No base quality information exists; no much larger clone differs at one position.

The study tested focal radiation therapy combined with CTLA-4 blockade (ipilimumab) in patients with chemo-refractory metastatic non-small-cell lung cancer. The library came from the immunoSEQ multiplex PCR assay. TCRdb took over this immuneACCESS table, retaining in-frame rearrangements with V and J assigned. Such tables are incomplete; in checked studies, under half of the missing clones stem from an unresolved V gene, and the remainder is unexplained. This sample gives about 91,000 clones in total; roughly 78% of them show up just once. The ten top clones hold around 15% of the sample. From cysteine to phenylalanine, the CDR3 is 14 amino acids long. The CDR3 DNA has 42 bases and is translated from base 1. Sequences MNHNS (CDR1) and SASEGT (CDR2) are obtained from the germline V gene. Relative to germline, V is missing 10 bases and J is missing 2 bases, with 7 bases of the junction outside any gene match.

Source: peripheral blood, taken from a patient treated with radiotherapy plus ipilimumab. In this chain, TRBV6-1 is recombined with TRBJ2-2, and 7 junctional nucleotides match TRBD2. This clonotype was obtained from a human donor with non-small cell lung cancer that progressed on radiotherapy plus ipilimumab. The CDR3 in this case is CATKKRGNTGELFF. The DNA sequence reads TGTGCCACCAAGAAGCGGGGCAACACCGGGGAGCTGTTTTTT.